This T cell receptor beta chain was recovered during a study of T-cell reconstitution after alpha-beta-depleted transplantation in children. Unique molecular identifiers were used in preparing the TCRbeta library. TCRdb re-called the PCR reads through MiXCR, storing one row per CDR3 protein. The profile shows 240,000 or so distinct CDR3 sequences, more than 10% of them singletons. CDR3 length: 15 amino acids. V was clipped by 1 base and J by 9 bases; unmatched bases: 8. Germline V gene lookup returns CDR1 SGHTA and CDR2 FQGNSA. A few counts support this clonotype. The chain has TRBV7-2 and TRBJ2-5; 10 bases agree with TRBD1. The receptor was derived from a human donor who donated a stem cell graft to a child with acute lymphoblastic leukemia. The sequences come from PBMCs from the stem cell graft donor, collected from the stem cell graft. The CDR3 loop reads CASSLGGQGTGAQYF. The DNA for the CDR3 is TGTGCCAGCAGCTTAGGAGGACAGGGGACAGGGGCCCAGTACTTC.